Presented here are 15 T cell receptor beta chains from one specimen sequenced in a study of T cells in Graves' hyperthyroidism and ophthalmopathy. Amplified TCR beta CDR3 regions came from RNA transcripts. With the HTBI primer set, the TCR CDR3 went through a first round of RT-PCR. TCRdb called the multiplex PCR reads again in MiXCR, with one record for every CDR3 protein. Of under 350,000 distinct CDR3 sequences in the sample, 21% were seen once. Sequencing was done on a sample of blood. The source of these receptors is a woman in her fifties or sixties with Graves' hyperthyroidism.

This clonotype was counted ten times or more. The chain couples TRBV7-9 to TRBJ2-7; TRBD2 agrees at 8 bases. The length of the CDR3 is 14 residues. CDR1 and CDR2 (germline): SEHNR, FQNEAQ (reference sequence). J was trimmed by 6 bases and V by 6 bases; bases with no gene match: 10. In nucleotides, the CDR3 is TGTGCCAGCAGGCACAGTCGGGAGGGCTCCGAGCAGTACTTC. As protein: CASRHSREGSEQYF.

This rearrangement joins TRBV20-1 to TRBJ2-5; 11 bases line up with TRBD2. Germline CDR1 reads DFQATT; CDR2 reads SNEGSKA (reference sequence). This CDR3 has 17 residues. V lost 6 bases and J lost 4; bases outside the gene matches: 16. The CDR3 coding sequence is TGCAGTGCCACCGGGACTAGCGGACCACACCCAGGAGAGACCCAGTACTTC. It codes for CSATGTSGPHPGETQYF.

The chain employs TRBV7-2 and TRBJ1-1; D ambiguous. The length of the CDR3 is 12 residues. Germline CDR1 is SGHTA and CDR2 is FQGNSA. Between the trimmed V and J ends, which lost 3 bases and 3 bases, there was a span of 5 bases. For the CDR3, the DNA is TGTGCCAGCAGCTTCGGGGACACTGAAGCTTTCTTT. It specifies CASSFGDTEAFF. Looking up the rest from reference TRBV7-2 and TRBJ1-1 gives the full variable domain: GAGVSQSPSNKVTEKGKDVELRCDPISGHTALYWYRQSLGQGLEFLIYFQGNSAPDKSGLPSDRFSAERTGGSVSTLTIQRTQQEDSAVYLCASSFGDTEAFFGQGTRLTVV.

This clonotype was counted only a few times. This rearrangement joins TRBV7-8 to TRBJ2-5; D is unresolved. This CDR3 comprises 14 residues. V was trimmed by 5 bases and J by 0 bases, leaving 10 bases between them. CDR1 SGHVS and CDR2 FQNEAQ come from the germline V gene. The CDR3 reads CASSSRAYQETQYF. The CDR3 DNA reads TGTGCCAGCAGCAGTAGAGCGTACCAAGAGACCCAGTACTTC.

This chain links TRBV2 with TRBJ1-6; 7 bases fit TRBD1. Trimming took 6 bases from V and 7 from J; bases not matched to a gene: 12. The germline CDR1 and CDR2 sequences are SNHLY and FYNNEI. The CDR3 is made up of 16 amino acids. In DNA, the CDR3 is TGTGCCAGCAGCCCGCTAGAAAGGACAGGCAATTCACCCCTCCACTTT. This encodes CASSPLERTGNSPLHF.

For this clonotype: This may be a read error, as it is one base from a much larger clone. The chain employs TRBV7-3 and TRBJ2-1; D is unresolved. This CDR3 region has 14 residues. Trimming removed 3 bases at V and 8 bases at J, with 14 bases between. Germline CDR1 SGHTA, CDR2 FQGTGA. The CDR3 DNA is TGTGCCAGCAGCTTGAGGTCGAGGTTGGATGAGCAGTTCTTC. Amino acid sequence: CASSLRSRLDEQFF.

This clonotype was detected a few times. Likely a read error: the CDR3 ends without its conserved phenylalanine or tryptophan. The V call is TRBV7-8, the J call TRBJ1-2; 10 bases fit TRBD1. The V segment lost 5 bases and the J segment 5 bases; nucleotides outside the gene matches: 2. Germline V gives CDR1 SGHVS, CDR2 FQNEAQ. The CDR3 covers 13 residues. CDR3 residues: CASSRQGAYGYTL. Here the CDR3 DNA reads TGTGCCAGCAGCCGACAGGGGGCTTATGGCTACACCCTC.

The rearrangement links TRBV7-6 to TRBJ2-7, with 8 nucleotides matching TRBD2. Germline CDR1 reads SGHVS; CDR2 reads FNYEAQ. There are 14 residues in the CDR3. The trim removed 5 bases at V and 1 base at J, leaving 4 bases unmatched. The DNA for the CDR3 is TGTGCCAGCAGCCCCTCTAGCGGGTCCTACGAGCAGTACTTC. Translating gives CASSPSSGSYEQYF.

This clonotype was recorded a few times. The chain uses TRBV6-1 and TRBJ1-5; 11 positions match TRBD1. CDR1 MNHNS and CDR2 SASEGT come from the germline V gene. V trimming: 6 bases; J trimming: 6 bases; junction bases outside the gene matches: 7. The CDR3 loop spans 15 amino acids. The CDR3 spells CASRMDRGPSQPQHF. DNA for the CDR3: TGTGCCAGCAGGATGGACAGGGGGCCTAGTCAGCCCCAGCATTTT.

This clonotype was detected many times. The chain combines TRBV12-3 or TRBV12-4 with TRBJ2-1; D is possibly TRBD2 (6 bases). V was cut by 1 base and J by 7 bases, with 11 bases left in between. This CDR3 contains 14 residues. DNA of the CDR3: TGTGCCAGCAGTTTAGTGGGAGGAAGGAATGAGCAGTTCTTC. As protein: CASSLVGGRNEQFF.

The rearrangement links TRBV7-9 to TRBJ2-1; no firm D call. Trimming shortened V by 5 bases and J by 7 bases, and 9 bases separated the two germline ends. Per germline, CDR1 SEHNR and CDR2 FQNEAQ (reference sequence). The CDR3 totals 12 residues. DNA of the CDR3: TGTGCCAGCAGCCGGACCGAAAATGAGCAGTTCTTC. This sequence encodes CASSRTENEQFF.

This chain joins TRBV2 and TRBJ2-7; 8 bases align to TRBD1. V was pared by 7 bases and J by 3 bases, with 8 bases of the junction left unmatched. Per germline, CDR1 SNHLY and CDR2 FYNNEI. This CDR3 has 14 amino acids. This CDR3 is CASTGTGLLYEQYF. In nucleotides, the CDR3 is TGTGCCAGCACCGGGACAGGTCTCCTCTACGAGCAGTACTTC. Complete variable domain (other parts from reference TRBV2 and TRBJ2-7): EPEVTQTPSHQVTQMGQEVILRCVPISNHLYFYWYRQILGQKVEFLVSFYNNEISEKSEIFDDQFSVERPDGSNFTLKIRSTKLEDSAMYFCASTGTGLLYEQYFGPGTRLTVT.

This clonotype was observed many times. The chain employs TRBV28 and TRBJ2-7; D may match TRBD1 or TRBD2 (5 bases each). The CDR3 has 14 amino acids. Per germline, CDR1 MDHEN and CDR2 SYDVKM. The V and J ends lost 6 bases and 3 bases respectively, with 15 bases between them. CDR3 residues: CASSLGTLDYEQYF. The CDR3 DNA reads TGTGCCAGCAGCTTAGGGACCCTCGACTACGAGCAGTACTTC.

CDR3 bases: TGCAGTGCTAGTTCCCTACTGCGGGGAACCGGGGAGCTGTTTTTT. This sequence encodes CSASSLLRGTGELFF. This chain connects TRBV20-1 to TRBJ2-2; D is perhaps TRBD2 (6 bases). V was shortened by 3 bases and J by 5 bases, with 16 bases between the two germline ends. CDR1 DFQATT and CDR2 SNEGSKA come from the germline V gene (reference sequence). This CDR3 has 15 amino acids.

V usage is TRBV19 and J usage is TRBJ1-3, with 8 nucleotides matching TRBD1. The J segment lost 4 bases and the V segment lost 9 bases, leaving 8 bases of the junction unmatched. Germline V gene lookup returns CDR1 LNHDA and CDR2 SQIVND (reference sequence). The CDR3 length is 14 residues. The CDR3 reads CASTQTGVGNTIYF. The CDR3 DNA follows: TGTGCCAGCACCCAGACAGGGGTCGGAAACACCATATATTTT.